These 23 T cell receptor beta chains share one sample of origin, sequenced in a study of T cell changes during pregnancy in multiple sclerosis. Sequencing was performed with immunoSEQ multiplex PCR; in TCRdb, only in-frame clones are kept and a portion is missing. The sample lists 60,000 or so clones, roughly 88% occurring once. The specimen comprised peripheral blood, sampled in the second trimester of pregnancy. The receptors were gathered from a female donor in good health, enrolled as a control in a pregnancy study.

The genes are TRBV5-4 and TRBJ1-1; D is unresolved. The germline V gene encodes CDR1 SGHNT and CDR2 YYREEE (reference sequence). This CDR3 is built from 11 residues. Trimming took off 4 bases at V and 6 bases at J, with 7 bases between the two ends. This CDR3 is CASSQNAEAFF. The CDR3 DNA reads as TGTGCCAGCAGCCAAAATGCTGAAGCTTTCTTT.

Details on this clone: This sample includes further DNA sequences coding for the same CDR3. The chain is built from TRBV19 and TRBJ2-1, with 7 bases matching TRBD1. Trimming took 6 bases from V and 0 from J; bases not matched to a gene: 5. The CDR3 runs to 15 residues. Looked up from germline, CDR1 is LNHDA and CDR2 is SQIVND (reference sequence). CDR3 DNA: TGTGCCAGTAGGTTGGACAGGAGCTCCTACAATGAGCAGTTCTTC. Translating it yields CASRLDRSSYNEQFF.

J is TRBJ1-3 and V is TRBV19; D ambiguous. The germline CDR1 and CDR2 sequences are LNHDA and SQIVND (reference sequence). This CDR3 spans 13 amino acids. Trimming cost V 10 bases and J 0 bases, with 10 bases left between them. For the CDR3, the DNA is TGTGCCACCCGACTGGCCTCTGGAAACACCATATATTTT. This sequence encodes CATRLASGNTIYF.

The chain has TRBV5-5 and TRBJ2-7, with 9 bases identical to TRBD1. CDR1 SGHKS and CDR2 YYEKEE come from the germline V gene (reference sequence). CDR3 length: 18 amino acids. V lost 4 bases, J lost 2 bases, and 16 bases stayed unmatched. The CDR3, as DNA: TGTGCCAGCAGCCCTCAAGGACAGGGGTCCCACACGACCTACGAGCAGTACTTC. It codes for CASSPQGQGSHTTYEQYF. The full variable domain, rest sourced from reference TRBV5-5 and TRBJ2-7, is DAGVTQSPTHLIKTRGQQVTLRCSPISGHKSVSWYQQVLGQGPQFIFQYYEKEERGRGNFPDRFSARQFPNYSSELNVNALLLGDSALYLCASSPQGQGSHTTYEQYFGPGTRLTVT.

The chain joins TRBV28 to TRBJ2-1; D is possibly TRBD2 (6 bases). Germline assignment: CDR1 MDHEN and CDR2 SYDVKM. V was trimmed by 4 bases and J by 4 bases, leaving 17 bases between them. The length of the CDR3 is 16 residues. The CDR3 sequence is CASSSSAGMLYNEQFF. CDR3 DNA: TGTGCCAGCAGTTCCTCTGCGGGGATGTTGTACAATGAGCAGTTCTTC.

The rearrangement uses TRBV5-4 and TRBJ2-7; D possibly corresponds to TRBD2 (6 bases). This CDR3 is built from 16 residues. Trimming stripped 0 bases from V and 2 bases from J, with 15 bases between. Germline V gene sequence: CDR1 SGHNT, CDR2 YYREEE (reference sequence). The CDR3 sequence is CASSLAFGGGTYEQYF. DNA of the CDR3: TGTGCCAGCAGCTTGGCCTTCGGGGGAGGCACCTACGAGCAGTACTTC.

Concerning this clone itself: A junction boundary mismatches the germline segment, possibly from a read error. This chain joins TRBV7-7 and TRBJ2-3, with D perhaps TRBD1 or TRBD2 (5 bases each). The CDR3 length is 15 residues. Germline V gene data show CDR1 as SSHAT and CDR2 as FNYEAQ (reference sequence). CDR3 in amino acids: CASSLAPGSTDTQYF. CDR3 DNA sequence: TGTGCTAGCAGCTTAGCGCCAGGGAGCACAGATACGCAGTATTTT.

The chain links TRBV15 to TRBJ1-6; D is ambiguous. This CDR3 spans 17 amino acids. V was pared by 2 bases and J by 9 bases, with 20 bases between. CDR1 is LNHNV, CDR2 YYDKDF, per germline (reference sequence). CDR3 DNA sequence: TGTGCCACCAGCAGACTCCGCCTGGGAGAAAGGAGTTCACCCCTCCACTTT. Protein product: CATSRLRLGERSSPLHF.

In DNA, the CDR3 is TGTGCTATCAGGGGCGGGAGGAGAAGGTACGAGCAGTACTTC. This sequence encodes CAIRGGRRRYEQYF. The rearrangement uses TRBV2 and TRBJ2-7; 8 bases align to TRBD2. The CDR3 totals 14 residues. CDR1 and CDR2 from the germline V gene are SNHLY and FYNNEI.

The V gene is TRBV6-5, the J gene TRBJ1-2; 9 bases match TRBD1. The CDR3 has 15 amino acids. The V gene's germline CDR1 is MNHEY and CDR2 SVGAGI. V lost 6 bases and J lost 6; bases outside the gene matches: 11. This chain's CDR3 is CASRVTGGDSHGYTF. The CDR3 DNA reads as TGTGCCAGCAGGGTAACAGGGGGCGATTCCCATGGCTACACCTTC.

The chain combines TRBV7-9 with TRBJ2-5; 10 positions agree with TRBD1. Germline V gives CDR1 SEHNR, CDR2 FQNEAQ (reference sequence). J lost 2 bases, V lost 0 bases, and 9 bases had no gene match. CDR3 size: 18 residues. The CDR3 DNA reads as TGTGCCAGCAGCTTAGCAAGACCGGGACAGGGGTTTCAAGAGACCCAGTACTTC. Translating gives CASSLARPGQGFQETQYF.

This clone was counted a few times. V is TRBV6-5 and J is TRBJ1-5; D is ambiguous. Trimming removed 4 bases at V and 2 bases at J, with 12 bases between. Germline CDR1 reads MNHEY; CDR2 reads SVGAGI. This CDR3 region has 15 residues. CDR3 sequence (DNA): TGTGCCAGCAGTTCGGAGGGAAGCGGCAATCAGCCCCAGCATTTT. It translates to CASSSEGSGNQPQHF.

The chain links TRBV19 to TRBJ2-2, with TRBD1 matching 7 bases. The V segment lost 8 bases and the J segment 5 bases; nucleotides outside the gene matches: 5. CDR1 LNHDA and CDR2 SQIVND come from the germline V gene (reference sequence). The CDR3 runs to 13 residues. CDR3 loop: CASDYRGTGELFF. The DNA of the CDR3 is TGTGCCAGTGACTACAGGGGAACCGGGGAGCTGTTTTTT.

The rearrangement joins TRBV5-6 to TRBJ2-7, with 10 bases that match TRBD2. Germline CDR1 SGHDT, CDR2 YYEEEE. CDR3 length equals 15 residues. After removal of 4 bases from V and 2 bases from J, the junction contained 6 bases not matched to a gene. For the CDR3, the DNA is TGTGCCAGCAGCGGTAGCGGGGGGCCTACCTACGAGCAGTACTTC. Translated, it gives CASSGSGGPTYEQYF.

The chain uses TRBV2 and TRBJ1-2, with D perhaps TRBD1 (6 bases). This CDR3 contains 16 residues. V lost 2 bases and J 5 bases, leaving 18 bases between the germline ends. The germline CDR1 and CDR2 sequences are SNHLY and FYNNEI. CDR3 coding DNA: TGTGCCAGCAGTGAACGGTGGCAGGGGAGAGGTTATGGCTACACCTTC. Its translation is CASSERWQGRGYGYTF.

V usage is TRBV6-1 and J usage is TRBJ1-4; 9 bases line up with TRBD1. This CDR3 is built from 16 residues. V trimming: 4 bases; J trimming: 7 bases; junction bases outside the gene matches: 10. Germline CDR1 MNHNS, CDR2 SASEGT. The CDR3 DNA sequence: TGTGCCAGCAGTGGAGCCTCCGGGACAGGGTTTGAAAAACTGTTTTTT. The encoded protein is CASSGASGTGFEKLFF.

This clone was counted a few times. The CDR3 loop is CASNLAGTGTLSGANVLTF. The CDR3 DNA reads as TGCGCCAGTAACCTAGCCGGGACAGGGACCCTCTCTGGGGCCAACGTCCTGACTTTC. V is TRBV5-1 and J is TRBJ2-6; TRBD1 matches at 9 bases. This CDR3 is 19 amino acids long. V shed 8 bases and J 0 bases; nucleotides not matched to a gene: 15. The germline gives CDR1 SGHRS, CDR2 YFSETQ. The full variable domain, completed using reference TRBV5-1 and TRBJ2-6, is KAGVTQTPRYLIKTRGQQVTLSCSPISGHRSVSWYQQTPGQGLQFLFEYFSETQRNKGNFPGRFSGRQFSNSRSEMNVSTLELGDSALYLCASNLAGTGTLSGANVLTFGAGSRLTVL.

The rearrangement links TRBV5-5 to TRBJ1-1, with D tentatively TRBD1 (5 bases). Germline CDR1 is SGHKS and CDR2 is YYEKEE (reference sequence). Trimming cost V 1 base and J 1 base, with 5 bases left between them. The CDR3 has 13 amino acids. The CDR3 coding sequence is TGTGCCAGCAGCTTGCAGGGGAACACTGAAGCTTTCTTT. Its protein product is CASSLQGNTEAFF.

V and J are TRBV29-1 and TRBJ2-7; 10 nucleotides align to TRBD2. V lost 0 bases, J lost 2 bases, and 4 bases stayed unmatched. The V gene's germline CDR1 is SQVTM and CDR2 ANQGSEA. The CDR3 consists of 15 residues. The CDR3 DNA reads TGCAGCGTTGAAGATGGACTAGCGGAAACCTACGAGCAGTACTTC. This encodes CSVEDGLAETYEQYF.

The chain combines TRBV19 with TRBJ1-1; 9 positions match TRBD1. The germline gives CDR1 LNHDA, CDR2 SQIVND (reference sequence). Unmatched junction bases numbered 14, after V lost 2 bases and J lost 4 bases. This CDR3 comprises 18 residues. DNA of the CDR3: TGTGCCAGTAGTATAAATACAGGGGGCGCGTCAATGGGCACTGAAGCTTTCTTT. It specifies CASSINTGGASMGTEAFF.

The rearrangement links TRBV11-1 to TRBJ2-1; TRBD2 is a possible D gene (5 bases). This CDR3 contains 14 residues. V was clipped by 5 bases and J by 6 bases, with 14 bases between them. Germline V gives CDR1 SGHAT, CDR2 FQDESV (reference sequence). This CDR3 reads CASSRRELVNEQFF. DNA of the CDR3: TGTGCCAGCAGCAGAAGGGAGCTAGTCAATGAGCAGTTCTTC.

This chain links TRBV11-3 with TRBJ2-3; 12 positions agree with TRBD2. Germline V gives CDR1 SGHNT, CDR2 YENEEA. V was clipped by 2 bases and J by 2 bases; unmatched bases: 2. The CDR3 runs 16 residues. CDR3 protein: CASSLRLAGATDTQYF. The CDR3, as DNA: TGTGCCAGCAGCTTAAGACTAGCGGGAGCCACAGATACGCAGTATTTT.

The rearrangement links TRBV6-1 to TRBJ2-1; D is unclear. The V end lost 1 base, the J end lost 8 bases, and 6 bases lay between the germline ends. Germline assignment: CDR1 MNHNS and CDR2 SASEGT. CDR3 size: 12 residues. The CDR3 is CASSEVADEQFF. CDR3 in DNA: TGTGCCAGCAGTGAAGTAGCCGATGAGCAGTTCTTC.